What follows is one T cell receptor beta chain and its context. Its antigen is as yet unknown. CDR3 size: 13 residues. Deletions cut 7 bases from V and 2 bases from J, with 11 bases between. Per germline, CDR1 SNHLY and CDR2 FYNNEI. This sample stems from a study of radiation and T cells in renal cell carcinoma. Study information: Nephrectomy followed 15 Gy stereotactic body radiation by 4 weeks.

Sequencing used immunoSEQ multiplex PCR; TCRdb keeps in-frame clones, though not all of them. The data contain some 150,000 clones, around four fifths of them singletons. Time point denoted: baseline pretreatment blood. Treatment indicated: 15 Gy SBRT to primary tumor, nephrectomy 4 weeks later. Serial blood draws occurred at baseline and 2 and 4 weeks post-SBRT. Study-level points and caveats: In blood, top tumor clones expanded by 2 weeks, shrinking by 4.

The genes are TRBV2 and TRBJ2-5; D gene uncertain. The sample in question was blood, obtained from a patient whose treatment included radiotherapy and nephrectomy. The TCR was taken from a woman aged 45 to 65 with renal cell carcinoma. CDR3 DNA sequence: TGTGCCAGCAACATGCGCGAGCAAGAGACCCAGTACTTC. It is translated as CASNMREQETQYF.